A single sample gave rise to the 2 T cell receptor beta chains below, sequenced in a study of blood T cell repertoires in COVID-19. Only in-frame clones appear in the TCRdb table, and some are missing; sequencing was by immunoSEQ multiplex PCR. The table has over 30,000 clones, around 80% seen once; the top ten hold about 15%. Sample: peripheral blood. The receptors shown here come from a man aged 80 or over with active or convalescent COVID-19.

The chain couples TRBV5-4 to TRBJ1-4, with TRBD1 matching 7 bases. With 4 bases clipped from V and 7 bases from J, the junction kept 1 base outside the gene matches. Germline lookup yields CDR1 SGHNT and CDR2 YYREEE (reference sequence). This CDR3 is 12 amino acids long. CDR3 sequence reads: CASSNRGEKLFF. CDR3 DNA sequence: TGTGCCAGCAGCAACAGGGGTGAAAAACTGTTTTTT.

J is TRBJ2-2 and V is TRBV28; 9 nucleotides match TRBD1. The germline CDR1 and CDR2 sequences are MDHEN and SYDVKM. The CDR3 has 16 residues. J lost 1 base, V lost 1 base, and 1 base had no gene match. DNA for the CDR3: TGTGCCAGCAGTTTATCGACAGGGGGGAACACCGGGGAGCTGTTTTTT. It encodes CASSLSTGGNTGELFF.